These T cell receptor beta chains were read from a single sample in a study of cytomegalovirus exposure and HLA in healthy donors. Generated by immunoSEQ multiplex PCR, the TCRdb table keeps only in-frame clones and is missing some. The data hold some 140,000 clones, with 60% to 75% observed a single time. The sample taken for sequencing was PBMCs. These receptors all come from a man between 18 and 35 years old in good health and CMV-seronegative. CDR3s include the opening cysteine and the closing phenylalanine or tryptophan. Fields, in order: CDR3 protein, CDR3 DNA, clone size, J gene, V gene, D gene. A D gene is named only where the DNA matches it firmly. Rows may omit the clone size; those that give it use once, few, many or a size class.

CASSSPPGYTGELFF	TGTGCCAGCAGTAGCCCGCCGGGGTACACCGGGGAGCTGTTTTTT	-	TRBJ2-2	TRBV28	-
CASSLDGRNTGGLFF	TGCGCCAGCAGCTTGGACGGGAGGAACACCGGGGGGCTGTTTTTT	-	TRBJ2-2	TRBV5-1	TRBD2
CASKRGSTDTQYF	TGTGCCTCGAAAAGGGGAAGCACAGATACGCAGTATTTT	-	TRBJ2-3	TRBV30	-
CASSLSAGGPTYEQYF	TGCGCCAGCAGCTTGTCGGCAGGGGGGCCCACCTACGAGCAGTACTTC	-	TRBJ2-7	TRBV5-1	-
CASSRTGNTGELFF	TGCGCCAGCAGCCGGACAGGGAACACCGGGGAGCTGTTTTTT	-	TRBJ2-2	TRBV5-1	TRBD1
CASTGQGTGTQYF	TGTGCCAGCACCGGACAGGGGACGGGGACCCAGTACTTC	few	TRBJ2-5	TRBV9	TRBD1
CASSMLAGVGDTQYF	TGTGCCAGCAGCATGCTAGCGGGGGTGGGAGATACGCAGTATTTT	-	TRBJ2-3	TRBV9	TRBD2
CASSGTGFQETQYF	TGTGCCAGCAGCGGAACAGGGTTCCAAGAGACCCAGTACTTC	-	TRBJ2-5	TRBV5-4	-
CASSQDLEGAAYLGTIYF	TGTGCCAGCAGCCAAGATTTAGAGGGGGCCGCGTACCTGGGCACCATATATTTT	-	TRBJ1-3	TRBV4-2	TRBD1
CASRMRADGEKLFF	TGCGCCAGCAGGATGAGGGCGGATGGGGAAAAACTGTTTTTT	-	TRBJ1-4	TRBV5-1	-
CSSSLNSPPQHF	TGTTCCAGCAGCTTAAACTCTCCGCCCCAGCATTTT	-	TRBJ1-5	TRBV7-9	-
CASNIMAWGAGELFF	TGTGCCAGCAACATAATGGCTTGGGGGGCCGGGGAGCTGTTTTTT	-	TRBJ2-2	TRBV6-1	-
CASSRGTEYGYTF	TGTGCCAGCAGCCGGGGGACGGAATATGGCTACACCTTC	once	TRBJ1-2	TRBV7-9	-
CASSAGQGFGGYTF	TGCGCCAGCAGCGCGGGACAGGGGTTCGGCGGCTACACCTTC	once	TRBJ1-2	TRBV5-1	TRBD1
CASSSYSTGGAYGYTF	TGTGCCAGCAGTTCCTATTCGACAGGGGGCGCCTATGGCTACACCTTC	-	TRBJ1-2	TRBV28	TRBD1
CASSFGNRGSGYEQYF	TGCGCCAGCAGCTTTGGTAACAGGGGTTCTGGTTACGAGCAGTACTTC	few	TRBJ2-7	TRBV5-1	TRBD1
CASRGGINQPQHF	TGCGCCAGCAGAGGGGGAATCAATCAGCCCCAGCATTTT	-	TRBJ1-5	TRBV5-1	-
CASSSGVSYGYTF	TGTGCCAGCAGCTCGGGGGTGAGCTATGGCTACACCTTC	-	TRBJ1-2	TRBV7-8	-
CASSPWDRGNEKLFF	TGTGCCAGCAGTCCCTGGGACAGGGGAAATGAAAAACTGTTTTTT	-	TRBJ1-4	TRBV6-1	TRBD1
CASSQDPAGGFIQPQHF	TGTGCCAGCAGCCAAGATCCCGCAGGGGGCTTTATTCAGCCCCAGCATTTT	few	TRBJ1-5	TRBV4-2	TRBD1
CASRKGQGYNEQFF	TGTGCCAGCAGGAAGGGACAGGGATACAATGAGCAGTTCTTC	-	TRBJ2-1	TRBV25-1	TRBD1
CASHQGQTNYGYTF	TGTGCCAGCCATCAGGGGCAAACCAACTATGGCTACACCTTC	-	TRBJ1-2	TRBV18	-
CASSYSGLAGGETQYF	TGTGCCAGCAGTTACTCGGGACTAGCGGGCGGGGAGACCCAGTACTTC	-	TRBJ2-5	TRBV6-5	TRBD2
CASSPDGAGYTF	TGTGCCAGCAGCCCCGATGGGGCCGGCTACACCTTC	few	TRBJ1-2	TRBV4-2	-
CASSLGRGPGNTIYF	TGTGCCAGCAGCTTAGGGAGGGGGCCCGGAAACACCATATATTTT	-	TRBJ1-3	TRBV7-6	TRBD1
CASSIRGARGSTEAFF	TGTGCCAGTAGTATACGGGGGGCGCGAGGGTCCACTGAAGCTTTCTTT	few	TRBJ1-1	TRBV19	-
CASNLRDRFDYGYTF	TGTGCCAGCAACCTTCGGGACAGGTTCGACTATGGCTACACCTTC	-	TRBJ1-2	TRBV4-2	TRBD1
CASSEMGTGWTDTQYF	TGCGCCAGCAGTGAGATGGGGACAGGTTGGACAGATACGCAGTATTTT	-	TRBJ2-3	TRBV10-1	TRBD1
CASSARVSYEQYF	TGTGCCAGCAGCGCTCGGGTCTCCTACGAGCAGTACTTC	-	TRBJ2-7	TRBV7-9	-